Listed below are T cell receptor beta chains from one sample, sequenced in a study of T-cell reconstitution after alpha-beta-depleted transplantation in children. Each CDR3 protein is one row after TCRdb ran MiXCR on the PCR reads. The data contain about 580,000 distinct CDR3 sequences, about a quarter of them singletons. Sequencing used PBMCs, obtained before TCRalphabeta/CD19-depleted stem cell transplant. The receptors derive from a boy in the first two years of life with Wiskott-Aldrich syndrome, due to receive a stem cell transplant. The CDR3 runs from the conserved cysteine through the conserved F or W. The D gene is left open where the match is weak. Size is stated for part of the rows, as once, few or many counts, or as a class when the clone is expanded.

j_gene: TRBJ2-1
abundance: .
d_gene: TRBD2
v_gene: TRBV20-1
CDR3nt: TGCAGTGCTAGATCCCATAGCGGGAGAGGCTACAATGAGCAGTTCTTC
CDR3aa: CSARSHSGRGYNEQFF

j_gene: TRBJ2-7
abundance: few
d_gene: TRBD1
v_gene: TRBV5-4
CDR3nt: TGTGCCAGCAGCAAGAAACAGGGGGCCGAGCAGTACTTC
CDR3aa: CASSKKQGAEQYF

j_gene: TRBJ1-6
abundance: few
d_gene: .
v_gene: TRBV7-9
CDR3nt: TGTGCCAGCAGCTTAGCAGCAAGGGGCAATTCACCCCTCCACTTT
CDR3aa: CASSLAARGNSPLHF

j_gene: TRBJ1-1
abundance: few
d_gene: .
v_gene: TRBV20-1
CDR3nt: TGCAGTGCTTTGTACACTGAAGCTTTCTTT
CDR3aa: CSALYTEAFF

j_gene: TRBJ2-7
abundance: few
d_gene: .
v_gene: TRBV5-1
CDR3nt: TGCGCCAGCAGCTTAAGGGGACGGGGAACCTACGAGCAGTACTTC
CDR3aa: CASSLRGRGTYEQYF

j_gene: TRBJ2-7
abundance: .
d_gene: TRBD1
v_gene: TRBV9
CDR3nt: TGTGCCAGCAGCGCCGGGACAGGGGTTGGCGAGCAGTACTTC
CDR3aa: CASSAGTGVGEQYF

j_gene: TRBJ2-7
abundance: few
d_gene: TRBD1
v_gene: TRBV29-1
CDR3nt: TGCAGCGTTGACCTCGGGACAGGGGGGGGTTACGAGCAGTACTTC
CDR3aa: CSVDLGTGGGYEQYF

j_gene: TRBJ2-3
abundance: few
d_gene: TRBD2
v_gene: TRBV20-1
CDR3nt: TGCAGTGCTAGGCGACTAGCCACAGATACGCAGTATTTT
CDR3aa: CSARRLATDTQYF

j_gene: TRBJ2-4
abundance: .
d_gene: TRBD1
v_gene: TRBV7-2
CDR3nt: TGTGCCAGCAGCTTCCGGGACAGAAAAAACATTCAGTACTTC
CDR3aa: CASSFRDRKNIQYF

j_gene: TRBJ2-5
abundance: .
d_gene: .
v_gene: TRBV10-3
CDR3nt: TGTGCCATCAGTGAGGGTAGGAGACCCCAAGAGACCCAGTACTTC
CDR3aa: CAISEGRRPQETQYF

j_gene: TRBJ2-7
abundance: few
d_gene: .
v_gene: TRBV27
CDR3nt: TGTGCCAGCAGGAGTCAGAGCTCGGCCTACGAGCAGTACTTC
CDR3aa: CASRSQSSAYEQYF

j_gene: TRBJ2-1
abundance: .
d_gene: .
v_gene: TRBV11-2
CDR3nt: TGTGCCAGCAGCTTAGCAGGAAAGGGGAACAATGAGCAGTTCTTC
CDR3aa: CASSLAGKGNNEQFF

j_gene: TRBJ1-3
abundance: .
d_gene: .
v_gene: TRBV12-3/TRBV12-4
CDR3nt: TGTGCCAGCAGTTTACAGTCGGGGGCGGGAAACACCATATATTTT
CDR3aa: CASSLQSGAGNTIYF

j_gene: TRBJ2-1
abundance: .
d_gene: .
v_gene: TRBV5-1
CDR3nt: TGCGCCAGCAGCTTGTCCCCCCGTTACGACAATGAGCAGTTCTTC
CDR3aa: CASSLSPRYDNEQFF

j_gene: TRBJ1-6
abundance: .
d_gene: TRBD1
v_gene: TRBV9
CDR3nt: TGTGCCAGCAGCCTGCGAGGGACAGTCAATTCACCCCTCCACTTT
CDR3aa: CASSLRGTVNSPLHF

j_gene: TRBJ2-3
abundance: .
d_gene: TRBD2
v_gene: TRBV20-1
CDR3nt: TGCAGTGCCAGAACTAGCGGGAGTTCAGATACGCAGTATTTT
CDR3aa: CSARTSGSSDTQYF

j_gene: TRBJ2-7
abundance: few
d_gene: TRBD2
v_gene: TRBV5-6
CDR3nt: TGTGCCAGCAGCTTCACCGGGACTAGCTTCGACTACGAGCAGTACTTC
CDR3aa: CASSFTGTSFDYEQYF

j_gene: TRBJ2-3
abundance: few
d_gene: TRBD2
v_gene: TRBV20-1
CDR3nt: TGCAGTGCTGCGACTAGCGGGAGTGGATATACGCAGTATTTT
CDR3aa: CSAATSGSGYTQYF

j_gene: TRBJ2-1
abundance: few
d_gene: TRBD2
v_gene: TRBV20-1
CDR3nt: TGCAGTTTGCGGGAGGACTACAATGAGCAGTTCTTC
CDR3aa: CSLREDYNEQFF

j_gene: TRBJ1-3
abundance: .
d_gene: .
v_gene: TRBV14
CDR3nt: TGTGCCAGCAGCCAAACCAAGGGGTCATACTCTGGAAACACCATATATTTT
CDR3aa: CASSQTKGSYSGNTIYF

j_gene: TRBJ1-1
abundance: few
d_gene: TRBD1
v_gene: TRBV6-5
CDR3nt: TGTGCCAGCAAACAGGGGCTCAGGGGGAACACTGAAGCTTTCTTT
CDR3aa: CASKQGLRGNTEAFF

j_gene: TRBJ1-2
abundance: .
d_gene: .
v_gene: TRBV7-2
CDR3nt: TGTGCCAGCAGCCCCCGGACACGCTTCTATGGCTACACCTTC
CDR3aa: CASSPRTRFYGYTF

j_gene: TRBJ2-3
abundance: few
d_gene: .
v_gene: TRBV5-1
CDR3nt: TGCGCCAGCAGCCCCAACCTTGGAGGCACAGATACGCAGTATTTT
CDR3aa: CASSPNLGGTDTQYF

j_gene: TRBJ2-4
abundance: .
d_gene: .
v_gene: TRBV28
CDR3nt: TGTGCCAGCAATTGGGGAGGAAAAAACATTCAGTACTTC
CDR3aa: CASNWGGKNIQYF

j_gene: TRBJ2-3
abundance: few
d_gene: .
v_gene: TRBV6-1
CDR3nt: TGTGCCAGCAGTGAAGGGGGGCGCGGCACAGATACGCAGTATTTT
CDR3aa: CASSEGGRGTDTQYF

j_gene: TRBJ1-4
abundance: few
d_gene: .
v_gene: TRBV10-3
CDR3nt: TGTGCCATCAGTGAGTCGTCCCTTAGTGAAAAACTGTTTTTT
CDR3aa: CAISESSLSEKLFF

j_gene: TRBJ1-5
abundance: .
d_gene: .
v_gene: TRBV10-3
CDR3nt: TGTGCCATCAGTTACGCAGGGGACAATCAGCCCCAGCATTTT
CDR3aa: CAISYAGDNQPQHF

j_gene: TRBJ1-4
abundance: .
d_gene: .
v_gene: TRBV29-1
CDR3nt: TGCAGCGTTGGGACGCCCCTATCTGAAAAACTGTTTTTT
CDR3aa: CSVGTPLSEKLFF

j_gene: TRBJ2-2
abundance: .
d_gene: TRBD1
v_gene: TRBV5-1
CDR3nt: TGCGCCAGCAGCTTGGCGGGACAGCAGATCACCGGGGAGCTGTTTTTT
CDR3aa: CASSLAGQQITGELFF

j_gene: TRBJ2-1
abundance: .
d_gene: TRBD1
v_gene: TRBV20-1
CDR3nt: TGCAGTGCTAGAGAAGGGACAGGGAATGAGCAGTTCTTC
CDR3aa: CSAREGTGNEQFF

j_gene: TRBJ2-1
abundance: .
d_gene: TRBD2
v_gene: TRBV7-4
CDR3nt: TGTACCAGCTGTTTAGCGCGGCCGGGAGGGGGTATTTGGAATGAGCAGTTCTTC
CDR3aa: CTSCLARPGGGIWNEQFF

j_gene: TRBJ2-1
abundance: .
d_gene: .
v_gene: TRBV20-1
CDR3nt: TGCAGTGCTAAGGGGCGCCGAGGTTACAATGAGCAGTTCTTC
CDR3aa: CSAKGRRGYNEQFF

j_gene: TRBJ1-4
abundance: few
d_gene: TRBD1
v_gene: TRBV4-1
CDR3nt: TGCGCCAGCAGCCAAGATTGGTTGGGACAGGCTAATGAAAAACTGTTTTTT
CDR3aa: CASSQDWLGQANEKLFF

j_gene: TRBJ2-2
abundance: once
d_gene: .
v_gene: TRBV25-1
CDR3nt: TGTGCCAGCAGTGAATACGACAGACCCACCGGGGAGCTGTTTTTT
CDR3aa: CASSEYDRPTGELFF

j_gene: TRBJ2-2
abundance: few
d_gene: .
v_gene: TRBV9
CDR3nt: TGTGCCAGCAGCGCCACTAGAGAGGCCACCGGGGAGCTGTTTTTT
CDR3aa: CASSATREATGELFF

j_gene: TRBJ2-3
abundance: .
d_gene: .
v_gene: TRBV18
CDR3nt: TGTGCCAGCTCACCAACGACACCCAGCACAGATACGCAGTATTTT
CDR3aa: CASSPTTPSTDTQYF

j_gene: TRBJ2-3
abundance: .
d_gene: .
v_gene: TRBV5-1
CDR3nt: TGCGCCAGCAGGCTAGAAGATACGCAGTATTTT
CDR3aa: CASRLEDTQYF

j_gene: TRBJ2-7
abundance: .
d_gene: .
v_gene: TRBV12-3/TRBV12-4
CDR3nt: TGTGCCAGCAGCCTACTACCGAGCTCCTACGAGCAGTACTTC
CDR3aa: CASSLLPSSYEQYF

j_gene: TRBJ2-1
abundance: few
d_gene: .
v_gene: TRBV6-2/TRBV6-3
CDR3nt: TGTGCCACAAACACGGAGCGCCTTCTCTCCTACAATGAGCAGTTCTTC
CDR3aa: CATNTERLLSYNEQFF

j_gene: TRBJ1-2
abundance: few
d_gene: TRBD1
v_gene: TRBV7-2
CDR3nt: TGTGCCAGCAGGGGGACAGGGAAAGGCTACACCTTC
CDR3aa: CASRGTGKGYTF

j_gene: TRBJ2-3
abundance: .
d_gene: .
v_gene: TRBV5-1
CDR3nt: TGCGCCAGCAGCTTGGGGGGGGAAGATACGCAGTATTTT
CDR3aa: CASSLGGEDTQYF

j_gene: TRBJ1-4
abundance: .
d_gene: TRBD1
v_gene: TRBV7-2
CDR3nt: TGTGCCAGCAGCTTAGACAGGGGGCTAACTGAAAAACTGTTTTTT
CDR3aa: CASSLDRGLTEKLFF

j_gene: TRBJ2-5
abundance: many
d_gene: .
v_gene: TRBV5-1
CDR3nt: TGCGCCAGCAGCTTGGGTTTCGCGAAAGAGACCCAGTACTTC
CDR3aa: CASSLGFAKETQYF